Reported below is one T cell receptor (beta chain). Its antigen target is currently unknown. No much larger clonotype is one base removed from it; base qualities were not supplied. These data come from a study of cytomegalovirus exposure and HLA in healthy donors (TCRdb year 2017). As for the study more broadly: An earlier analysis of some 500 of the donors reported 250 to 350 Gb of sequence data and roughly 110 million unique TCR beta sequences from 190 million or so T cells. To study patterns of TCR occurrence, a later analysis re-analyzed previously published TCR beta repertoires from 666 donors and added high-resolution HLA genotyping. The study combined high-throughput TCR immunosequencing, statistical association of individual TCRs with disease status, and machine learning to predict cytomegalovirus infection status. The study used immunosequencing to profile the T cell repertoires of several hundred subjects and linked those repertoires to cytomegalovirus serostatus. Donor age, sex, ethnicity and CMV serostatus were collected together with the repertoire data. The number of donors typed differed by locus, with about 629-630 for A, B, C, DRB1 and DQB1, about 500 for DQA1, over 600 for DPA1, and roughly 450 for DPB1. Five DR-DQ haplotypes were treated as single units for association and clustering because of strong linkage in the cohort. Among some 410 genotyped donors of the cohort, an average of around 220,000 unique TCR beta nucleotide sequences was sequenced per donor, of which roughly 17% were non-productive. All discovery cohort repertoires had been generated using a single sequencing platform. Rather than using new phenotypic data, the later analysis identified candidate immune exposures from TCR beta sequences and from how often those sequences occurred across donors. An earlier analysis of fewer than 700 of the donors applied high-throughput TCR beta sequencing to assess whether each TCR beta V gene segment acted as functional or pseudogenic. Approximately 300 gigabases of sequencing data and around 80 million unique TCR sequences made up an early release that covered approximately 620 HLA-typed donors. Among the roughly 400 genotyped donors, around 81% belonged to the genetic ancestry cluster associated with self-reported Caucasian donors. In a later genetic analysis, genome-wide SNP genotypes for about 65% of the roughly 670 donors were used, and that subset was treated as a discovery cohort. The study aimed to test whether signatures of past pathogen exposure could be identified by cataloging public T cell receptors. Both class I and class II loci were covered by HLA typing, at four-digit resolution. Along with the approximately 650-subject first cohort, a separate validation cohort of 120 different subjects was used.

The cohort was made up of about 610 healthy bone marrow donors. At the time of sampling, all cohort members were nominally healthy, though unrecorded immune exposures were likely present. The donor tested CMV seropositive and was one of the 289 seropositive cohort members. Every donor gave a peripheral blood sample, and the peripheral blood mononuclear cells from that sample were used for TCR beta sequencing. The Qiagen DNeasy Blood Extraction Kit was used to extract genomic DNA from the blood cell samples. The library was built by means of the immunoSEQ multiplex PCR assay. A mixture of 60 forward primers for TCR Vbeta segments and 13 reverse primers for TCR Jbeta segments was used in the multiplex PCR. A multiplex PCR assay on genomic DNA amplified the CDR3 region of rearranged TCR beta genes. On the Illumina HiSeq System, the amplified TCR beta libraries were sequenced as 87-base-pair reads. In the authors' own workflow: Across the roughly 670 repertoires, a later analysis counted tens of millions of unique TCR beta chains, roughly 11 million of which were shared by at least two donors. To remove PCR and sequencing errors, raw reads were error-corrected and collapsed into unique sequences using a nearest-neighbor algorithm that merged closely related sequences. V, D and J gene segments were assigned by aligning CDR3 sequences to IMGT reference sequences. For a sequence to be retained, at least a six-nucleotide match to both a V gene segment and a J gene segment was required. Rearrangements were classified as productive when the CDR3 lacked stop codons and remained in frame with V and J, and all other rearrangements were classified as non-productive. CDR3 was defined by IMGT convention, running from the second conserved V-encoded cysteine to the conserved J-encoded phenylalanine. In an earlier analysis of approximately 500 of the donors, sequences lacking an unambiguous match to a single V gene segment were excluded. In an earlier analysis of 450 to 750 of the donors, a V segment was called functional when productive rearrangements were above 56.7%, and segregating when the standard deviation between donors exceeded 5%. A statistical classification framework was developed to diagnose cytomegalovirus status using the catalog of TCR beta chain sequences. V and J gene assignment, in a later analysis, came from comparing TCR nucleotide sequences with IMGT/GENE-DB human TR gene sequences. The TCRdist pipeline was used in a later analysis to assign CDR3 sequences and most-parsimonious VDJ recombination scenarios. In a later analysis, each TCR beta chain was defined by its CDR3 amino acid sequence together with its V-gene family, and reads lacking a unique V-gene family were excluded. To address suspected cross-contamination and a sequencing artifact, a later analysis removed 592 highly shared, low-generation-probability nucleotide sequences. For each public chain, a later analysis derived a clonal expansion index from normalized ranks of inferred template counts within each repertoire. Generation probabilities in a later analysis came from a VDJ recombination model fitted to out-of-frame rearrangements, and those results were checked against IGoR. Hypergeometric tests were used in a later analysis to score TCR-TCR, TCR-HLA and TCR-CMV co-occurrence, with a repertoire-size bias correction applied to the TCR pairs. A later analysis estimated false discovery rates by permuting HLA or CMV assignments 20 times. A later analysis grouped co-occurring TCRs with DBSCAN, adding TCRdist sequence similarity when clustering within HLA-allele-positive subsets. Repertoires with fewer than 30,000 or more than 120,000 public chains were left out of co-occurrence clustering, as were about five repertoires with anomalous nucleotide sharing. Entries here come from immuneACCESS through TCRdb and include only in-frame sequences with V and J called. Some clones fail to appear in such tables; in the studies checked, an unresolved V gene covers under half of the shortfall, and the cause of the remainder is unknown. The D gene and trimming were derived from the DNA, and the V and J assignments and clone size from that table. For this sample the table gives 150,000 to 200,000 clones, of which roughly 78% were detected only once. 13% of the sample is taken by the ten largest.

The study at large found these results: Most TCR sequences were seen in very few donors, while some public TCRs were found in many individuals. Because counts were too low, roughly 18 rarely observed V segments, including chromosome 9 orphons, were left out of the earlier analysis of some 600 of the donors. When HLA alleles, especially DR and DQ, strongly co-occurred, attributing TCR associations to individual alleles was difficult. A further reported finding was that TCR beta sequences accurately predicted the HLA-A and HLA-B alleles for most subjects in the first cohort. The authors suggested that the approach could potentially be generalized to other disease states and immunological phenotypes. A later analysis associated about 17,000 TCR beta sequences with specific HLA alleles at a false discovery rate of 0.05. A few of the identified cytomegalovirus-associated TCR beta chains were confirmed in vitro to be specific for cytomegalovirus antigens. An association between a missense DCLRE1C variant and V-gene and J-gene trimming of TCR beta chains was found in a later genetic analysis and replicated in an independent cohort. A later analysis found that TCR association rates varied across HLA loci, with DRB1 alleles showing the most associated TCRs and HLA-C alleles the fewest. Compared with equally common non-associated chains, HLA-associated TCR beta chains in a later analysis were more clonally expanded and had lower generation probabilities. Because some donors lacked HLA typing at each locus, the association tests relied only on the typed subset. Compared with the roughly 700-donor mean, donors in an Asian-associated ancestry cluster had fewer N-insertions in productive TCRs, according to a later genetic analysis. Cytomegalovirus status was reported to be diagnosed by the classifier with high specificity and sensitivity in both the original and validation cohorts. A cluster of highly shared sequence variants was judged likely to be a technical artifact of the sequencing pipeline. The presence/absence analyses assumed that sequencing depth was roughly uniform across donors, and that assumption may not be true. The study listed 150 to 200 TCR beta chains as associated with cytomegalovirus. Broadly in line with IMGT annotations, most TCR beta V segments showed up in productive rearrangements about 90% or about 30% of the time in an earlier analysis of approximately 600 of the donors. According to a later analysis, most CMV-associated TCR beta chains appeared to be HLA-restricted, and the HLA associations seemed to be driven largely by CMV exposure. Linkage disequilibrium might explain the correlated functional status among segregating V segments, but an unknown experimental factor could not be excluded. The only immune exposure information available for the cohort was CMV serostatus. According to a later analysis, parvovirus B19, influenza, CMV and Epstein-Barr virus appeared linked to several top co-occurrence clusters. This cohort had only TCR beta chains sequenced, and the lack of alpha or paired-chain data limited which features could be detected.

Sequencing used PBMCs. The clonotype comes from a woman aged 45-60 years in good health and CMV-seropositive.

The CDR3 protein sequence reads: CASSSQGEGQPQHF. The DNA is TGTGCCAGTAGTTCTCAGGGGGAAGGTCAGCCCCAGCATTTT. The chain is encoded by TRBV19 joined to TRBJ1-5; the junction holds 7 bases that match TRBD1. Looking up the germline V gene (reference sequence) yields CDR1 LNHDA and CDR2 SQIVND. V ends up 5 bases short and J 6 bases short, with an unmatched junction base count of 7. The CDR3 has 14 amino acids, counting the end cysteine and phenylalanine. Only the CDR3 portion is preserved as DNA: 42 bases, with reading frame beginning at the first base.